This is a list of T cell receptor beta chains from one sample in a study of blood T cell repertoires in COVID-19. Profiling relied on immunoSEQ multiplex PCR, and the TCRdb table lists in-frame clones only, not all of them. This sample has 90,000 or so clones, with about 79% found just once. The sample was peripheral blood. Receptors were obtained from a man between 60 and 75 years old with acute or convalescent COVID-19. CDR3s include the opening cysteine and the closing phenylalanine or tryptophan. A D gene is named only where the DNA matches it firmly. Not every row has a clone size; where given, it reads once, few, many or a size class.

V	size	J	length	D	DNA	CDR3
TRBV12-3/TRBV12-4	NA	TRBJ2-7	12	NA	TGTGCCAGCAGTTTAGCCGCCTACGAGCAGTACTTC	CASSLAAYEQYF
TRBV3-1/TRBV3-2	once	TRBJ1-1	21	NA	TGTGCCAGCAGCCAAGATCCAACAGGCCCACCTGCGGTAACAAGGATCACTGAAGCTTTCTTT	CASSQDPTGPPAVTRITEAFF
TRBV28	NA	TRBJ2-6	23	NA	TGTGCCAGCAGTTTATATTACAGGGTAAAGACAGAGGGTATTAGCTCTGGGGCCAACGTCCTGACTTTC	CASSLYYRVKTEGISSGANVLTF
TRBV7-2	NA	TRBJ2-1	18	TRBD1	TGTGCCAGCAGCTTAGTGCGGTCGGGACAGGGTCGAGTCAATGAGCAGTTCTTC	CASSLVRSGQGRVNEQFF
TRBV19	few	TRBJ1-5	18	TRBD1	TGTGCCAGTAGTCCACGGGCTAACAGGGGGCGCTTTGATCAGCCCCAGCATTTT	CASSPRANRGRFDQPQHF
TRBV3-1/TRBV3-2	NA	TRBJ2-7	15	NA	TGTGCCAGCAGCCCTACCCTCGGACAGTCCTACGAGCAGTACTTC	CASSPTLGQSYEQYF
TRBV7-9	NA	TRBJ2-5	16	NA	TGTGCCAGCAGCTTTCGGTCACAGGGCGGACAAGAGACCCAGTACTTC	CASSFRSQGGQETQYF
TRBV12-5	NA	TRBJ2-3	14	NA	TGTGCTAGTGGTTTGGTCCCACACACAGATACGCAGTATTTT	CASGLVPHTDTQYF
TRBV7-2	NA	TRBJ2-3	15	NA	TGTGCCAGCAGCCCATCTAGCGCCCAAAGGGGTACGCAGTATTTT	CASSPSSAQRGTQYF
TRBV12-3/TRBV12-4	NA	TRBJ1-1	12	NA	TGTGCCAGCAGTCGGGTCGGCACTGAAGCTTTCTTT	CASSRVGTEAFF
TRBV7-8	NA	TRBJ2-5	16	NA	TGTGCCAGCAGCCAAGGACTTGCCCTACGTGTAGAGACCCAGTACTTC	CASSQGLALRVETQYF
TRBV12-3/TRBV12-4	NA	TRBJ2-5	11	NA	TGTGCCAGCAGTTTCTCGGAGACCCAGTACTTC	CASSFSETQYF
TRBV20-1	NA	TRBJ1-1	14	NA	TGCAGTGCTAGTAAGGGGCCGGGTAACACTGAAGCTTTCTTT	CSASKGPGNTEAFF
TRBV2	NA	TRBJ2-1	12	NA	TGTGCCAGCAGTGAAAGAGTGAATGAGCAGTTCTTC	CASSERVNEQFF
TRBV24-1	NA	TRBJ2-2	16	TRBD1	TGTGCCACCAGTGACCCGGGACAGGGGTACACCGGGGAGCTGTTTTTT	CATSDPGQGYTGELFF
TRBV4-1	NA	TRBJ1-6	17	NA	TGCGCCAGCAGCCAAGAATCTTGGGAGAATTATAATTCACCCCTCCACTTT	CASSQESWENYNSPLHF
TRBV28	NA	TRBJ1-1	15	NA	TGTGCCAGCAGTTTAGAGTACAGAAGGAACACTGAAGCTTTCTTT	CASSLEYRRNTEAFF
TRBV6-5	NA	TRBJ1-4	14	NA	TGTGCCAGCAATCGACAGTCAACTAATGAAAAACTGTTTTTT	CASNRQSTNEKLFF
TRBV7-2	NA	TRBJ2-1	16	TRBD1	TGTGCCAGCAGCTTAGGTGCAGGACAGGGGTCCAATGAGCAGTTCTTC	CASSLGAGQGSNEQFF
TRBV7-7	NA	TRBJ2-1	13	NA	TGTGCCAGCAGCTTGGCAGGAGGCAATGAGCAGTTCTTC	CASSLAGGNEQFF
TRBV12-3/TRBV12-4	NA	TRBJ1-2	13	TRBD1	TGTGCCAGCAGCCCCGGGACAGGTTATGGCTACACCTTC	CASSPGTGYGYTF
TRBV2	NA	TRBJ1-1	13	TRBD1	TGTGCCAGCAGACAGGGGGCGAACACTGAAGCTTTCTTT	CASRQGANTEAFF
TRBV30	once	TRBJ1-5	15	NA	TGTGCCTGGAGATCCACCGGGACTCTAAATCAGCCCCAGCATTTT	CAWRSTGTLNQPQHF
TRBV28	few	TRBJ1-1	14	TRBD1	TGTGCCAGCAGTTTAGGGACAGGGGGCACTGAAGCTTTCTTT	CASSLGTGGTEAFF
TRBV7-3	once	TRBJ2-1	15	NA	TGTGCCAGCAGCCTCGCGGGGACTGTGAACAATGAGCAGTTCTTC	CASSLAGTVNNEQFF
TRBV9	once	TRBJ2-1	15	NA	TGTGCCAGCAGCGTAGGGGGACACTCCTACAATGAGCAGTTCTTC	CASSVGGHSYNEQFF
TRBV11-3	NA	TRBJ2-4	14	NA	TGTGCCAGCAGCCCCGGGTTAAAGGAAAACATTCAGTACTTC	CASSPGLKENIQYF
TRBV2	NA	TRBJ1-1	13	NA	TGTGCCAGCATAATCGGGGTGAACACTGAAGCTTTCTTT	CASIIGVNTEAFF
TRBV5-5	few	TRBJ2-1	17	TRBD2	TGTGCCAGCAGCGCGTCCACTAGCGGGGTTTTTATAAATGAGCAGTTCTTC	CASSASTSGVFINEQFF
TRBV28	NA	TRBJ1-5	15	NA	TGTGCCAGCAGTTTTCACCGCAGGATGGTTCAGCCCCAGCATTTT	CASSFHRRMVQPQHF
TRBV19	NA	TRBJ1-2	10	NA	TGTGCCAGGGGGCTACAGGGCTACACCTTC	CARGLQGYTF
TRBV6-2/TRBV6-3	NA	TRBJ2-5	15	TRBD2	TGTGCCAGCAGCCCCGTAGCGGGGGGGCGAGAGACCCAGTACTTC	CASSPVAGGRETQYF
TRBV19	NA	TRBJ2-5	15	TRBD2	TGTGCCACCAAACCCCTAGCGGGGTCCCAAGAGACCCAGTACTTC	CATKPLAGSQETQYF
TRBV10-3	NA	TRBJ1-4	15	TRBD1	TGTGCCATCAGGAAAAGACAGGGTAGCAATGAAAAACTGTTTTTT	CAIRKRQGSNEKLFF
TRBV2	NA	TRBJ2-1	13	NA	TGTGCCAGCCTTGGGGCCACCTACAATGAGCAGTTCTTC	CASLGATYNEQFF
TRBV6-1	NA	TRBJ1-2	14	NA	TGTGCCAGCAGTGAACCGACAGGCTTCTATGGCTACACCTTC	CASSEPTGFYGYTF
TRBV30	NA	TRBJ1-5	14	NA	TGTGCCTGGAAGCTGGGGGCGAGCAATCAGCCCCAGCATTTT	CAWKLGASNQPQHF
TRBV6-5	once	TRBJ2-5	13	TRBD1	TGTGCCAGCAGACAGGGGGTGAAGGAGACCCAGTACTTC	CASRQGVKETQYF
TRBV10-3	NA	TRBJ2-5	16	TRBD2	TGTGCCATCAGCCATGGACTAGCGGGGGGCCAAGAGACCCAGTACTTC	CAISHGLAGGQETQYF
TRBV18	NA	TRBJ1-1	15	NA	TGTGCCAGCTCACCACCGCGGGGCCCAAAGACTGAAGCTTTCTTT	CASSPPRGPKTEAFF